One and the same sample provided the 29 T cell receptor beta chains below, sequenced in a study of control samples from healthy donors and cancer patients. Clones were read by immunoSEQ multiplex PCR, and TCRdb kept only the in-frame ones, dropping some. The sample shows approximately 140,000 clones, roughly 90% of them seen only once. Sequenced material: blood. These receptors came from a man aged 25-40 years in good health.

The chain joins TRBV19 to TRBJ1-1, with D hard to call. Between the trimmed V and J ends, which lost 6 bases and 5 bases, there was a span of 16 bases. Germline CDR1 is LNHDA and CDR2 is SQIVND (reference sequence). This CDR3 is built from 14 residues. CDR3 coding DNA: TGTGCCAGTAGCCCAGCGCGGGGAAATACTGAAGCTTTCTTT. It encodes CASSPARGNTEAFF.

The genes are TRBV24-1 and TRBJ2-5, with D perhaps given as TRBD1 or TRBD2 (5 bases each). The V gene's germline CDR1 is KGHDR and CDR2 SFDVKD. V lost 4 bases to trimming and J lost 3 bases, with 17 bases between them. The CDR3 is 16 residues long. This chain's CDR3 is CATSEDPGRGEETQYF. The DNA of the CDR3 is TGTGCCACCAGTGAAGACCCCGGTAGGGGAGAAGAGACCCAGTACTTC.

The chain joins TRBV7-2 to TRBJ1-4, with no clear D. V was clipped by 1 base and J by 6 bases, with 9 bases between them. The germline V gene encodes CDR1 SGHTA and CDR2 FQGNSA. The CDR3 has 14 amino acids. The DNA of the CDR3 is TGTGCCAGCAGCTTAGTCGCTGGTTATGAAAAACTGTTTTTT. Residues: CASSLVAGYEKLFF.

This CDR3 is CASSYHSGEDSPLHF. CDR3 bases: TGTGCCAGCAGTTACCATTCAGGGGAGGATTCACCCCTCCACTTT. The chain combines TRBV6-5 with TRBJ1-6, with D maybe TRBD1 (6 bases). The CDR3 totals 15 residues. The V gene's germline CDR1 is MNHEY and CDR2 SVGAGI. V shed 2 bases and J shed 8 bases, with 13 bases lying between them.

The CDR3 loop reads CAISESLAGHEQFF. As DNA, the CDR3 is TGTGCCATCAGTGAGTCACTAGCGGGACATGAGCAGTTCTTC. The chain uses TRBV10-3 and TRBJ2-1; 10 bases map to TRBD2. Trimming cost V 0 bases and J 8 bases; bases outside gene matches: 1. The CDR3 has 14 amino acids. Germline V gene data show CDR1 as ENHRY and CDR2 as SYGVKD.

This chain links TRBV6-6 with TRBJ2-1; D is undetermined. The CDR3 runs 14 residues. Germline values: CDR1 MNHNY, CDR2 SVGAGI (reference sequence). V was pared by 2 bases and J by 6 bases, with 11 bases between. The CDR3 spells CASSYPGPINEQFF. CDR3 coding DNA: TGTGCCAGCAGTTACCCCGGACCCATCAATGAGCAGTTCTTC.

The V call is TRBV5-4, the J call TRBJ2-6, with D unresolved. Germline V gene sequence: CDR1 SGHNT, CDR2 YYREEE (reference sequence). The CDR3 totals 15 residues. V lost 1 base to trimming and J lost 0 bases, with 5 bases between them. Here the CDR3 DNA reads TGTGCCAGCAGCTTGAACCCCTCTGGGGCCAACGTCCTGACTTTC. Its protein is CASSLNPSGANVLTF.

This chain connects TRBV27 to TRBJ1-1, with 8 bases identical to TRBD1. The V gene end was trimmed by 10 bases and the J gene end by 0 bases; junction bases not matched to a gene: 4. CDR1 MNHEY and CDR2 SMNVEV come from the germline V gene (reference sequence). CDR3 length equals 13 residues. The CDR3 reads CATGTGLNTEAFF. The DNA for the CDR3 is TGTGCCACCGGGACAGGACTGAACACTGAAGCTTTCTTT.

The genes are TRBV5-1 and TRBJ1-1; D gene uncertain. V dropped 4 bases and J dropped 0 bases, with 7 bases sitting between them. The CDR3 runs to 13 residues. CDR1 is SGHRS, CDR2 YFSETQ, per germline. The CDR3 sequence is CASSPMVNTEAFF. CDR3 DNA sequence: TGCGCCAGCAGCCCAATGGTGAACACTGAAGCTTTCTTT.

This sequence joins TRBV19 and TRBJ1-5, with D possibly being TRBD1 (5 bases). The CDR3 loop spans 13 amino acids. Trimming pared 4 bases from V and 5 bases from J, leaving 9 bases between. The germline gives CDR1 LNHDA, CDR2 SQIVND (reference sequence). The DNA of the CDR3 is TGTGCCAGTAGTACGGTGGGACATCAGCCCCAGCATTTT. Protein sequence: CASSTVGHQPQHF.

This sequence joins TRBV6-5 and TRBJ2-3; 8 bases map to TRBD2. Germline CDR1 and CDR2: MNHEY and SVGAGI. CDR3 length equals 15 residues. J lost 4 bases, V lost 5 bases, and 8 bases had no gene match. The chain's CDR3 is CASSPTGTRADTQYF. The CDR3 coding sequence is TGTGCCAGCAGTCCAACCGGGACTAGGGCAGATACGCAGTATTTT.

V and J are TRBV30 and TRBJ1-3; D call uncertain. CDR1 and CDR2 (germline): GTSNPN, SVGIG (reference sequence). With 7 bases removed from V and 0 bases from J, the gap between germline ends came to 10 bases. This CDR3 spans 13 amino acids. The CDR3 reads CASTHSSGNTIYF. The CDR3 nucleotides are TGTGCCTCCACGCACAGCTCTGGAAACACCATATATTTT.

The gene calls are TRBV6-1 and TRBJ2-7, with TRBD2 as a possible D gene (5 bases). V dropped 1 base and J dropped 2 bases, with 6 bases sitting between them. This CDR3 has 13 residues. CDR1 is MNHNS, CDR2 SASEGT, per germline. The CDR3 loop is CASSEGGPYEQYF. The CDR3 DNA follows: TGTGCCAGCAGTGAAGGAGGGCCCTACGAGCAGTACTTC.

The chain uses TRBV30 and TRBJ1-1; no firm D call. From germline, CDR1 is GTSNPN and CDR2 SVGIG (reference sequence). Trimming stripped 2 bases from V and 8 bases from J, with 15 bases between. This CDR3 comprises 13 residues. The CDR3 here is CAWSPLITREAFF. The CDR3 nucleotides read TGTGCCTGGAGTCCACTTATTACAAGGGAAGCTTTCTTT.

The chain has TRBV6-4 and TRBJ2-3; 7 positions match TRBD1. The CDR3 is 15 amino acids. Germline V gives CDR1 MRHNA, CDR2 SNTAGT. The junction had 7 bases not matched to a gene; V was cut back by 2 bases and J by 5 bases. DNA for the CDR3: TGTGCCAGCAGTGACGAGGCAGGGGGAAAAGATACGCAGTATTTT. Translating gives CASSDEAGGKDTQYF.

The chain employs TRBV28 and TRBJ2-1; 7 positions agree with TRBD2. The CDR3 covers 15 residues. V trimming: 5 bases; J trimming: 3 bases; junction bases outside the gene matches: 7. Germline CDR1 reads MDHEN; CDR2 reads SYDVKM. CDR3 amino acids: CASSRRPGGYNEQFF. In DNA form, the CDR3 reads TGTGCCAGCAGTCGGAGGCCGGGAGGCTACAATGAGCAGTTCTTC.

This rearrangement joins TRBV6-5 to TRBJ2-5, with D uncertain. The germline V gene encodes CDR1 MNHEY and CDR2 SVGAGI. Trimming took off 4 bases at V and 12 bases at J, with 21 bases between the two ends. This CDR3 has 14 residues. CDR3 in amino acids: CASSFNRATERKYF. The CDR3, as DNA: TGTGCCAGCAGTTTCAACCGGGCCACCGAAAGAAAGTACTTC.

The chain links TRBV27 to TRBJ2-1, with D possibly TRBD1 on 6 matching bases. Trimming stripped 7 bases from V and 3 bases from J, with 16 bases between. The germline V gene has CDR1 MNHEY and CDR2 SMNVEV (reference sequence). The CDR3 is 15 amino acids. The CDR3 DNA sequence: TGTGCCAGCAAGACGTTACAGGGATACTACAATGAGCAGTTCTTC. Its translation: CASKTLQGYYNEQFF.

The genes are TRBV7-8 and TRBJ2-2; D not certain. The CDR3 runs 17 residues. The germline V gene encodes CDR1 SGHVS and CDR2 FQNEAQ. The V gene lost 2 bases and the J gene lost 5 bases, with 18 bases spanning the gap. CDR3 residues: CASSLTARSDRTGELFF. CDR3 in DNA: TGTGCCAGCAGCTTAACAGCCCGATCCGATCGGACCGGGGAGCTGTTTTTT.

The rearrangement links TRBV2 to TRBJ2-1, with D hard to call. Germline CDR1 is SNHLY and CDR2 is FYNNEI. V gave up 2 bases and J gave up 7 bases, with 6 bases separating them. The CDR3 extends over 12 amino acids. The CDR3 spells CASSELWNEQFF. The CDR3 region has the DNA TGTGCCAGCAGTGAACTGTGGAATGAGCAGTTCTTC.

The genes are TRBV28 and TRBJ2-7; 9 bases fit TRBD1. The germline gives CDR1 MDHEN, CDR2 SYDVKM. Trimming cost V 3 bases and J 2 bases; bases outside gene matches: 14. This CDR3 contains 18 residues. The CDR3 region is CASSFGWDRDQNPYEQYF. The CDR3, as DNA: TGTGCCAGCAGTTTCGGCTGGGACAGGGACCAAAACCCCTACGAGCAGTACTTC.

This chain joins TRBV19 and TRBJ2-3, with D unresolved. CDR3 length: 13 amino acids. Germline CDR1 is LNHDA and CDR2 is SQIVND (reference sequence). V dropped 3 bases and J dropped 1 base, with 5 bases sitting between them. The CDR3 loop is CASSMGGTDTQYF. The CDR3 nucleotides read TGTGCCAGTAGTATGGGCGGCACAGATACGCAGTATTTT.

The V call is TRBV5-1, the J call TRBJ2-7; D ambiguous. There are 12 residues in the CDR3. Between the trimmed V and J ends, which lost 0 bases and 4 bases, there was a span of 5 bases. In germline, CDR1 is SGHRS, CDR2 YFSETQ. The CDR3 DNA is TGCGCCAGCAGCTTGGTAGGGTACGAGCAGTACTTC. Residues: CASSLVGYEQYF. Full variable domain (outside the CDR3, taken from reference TRBV5-1 and TRBJ2-7): KAGVTQTPRYLIKTRGQQVTLSCSPISGHRSVSWYQQTPGQGLQFLFEYFSETQRNKGNFPGRFSGRQFSNSRSEMNVSTLELGDSALYLCASSLVGYEQYFGPGTRLTVT.

The chain couples TRBV6-2 or TRBV6-3 to TRBJ1-1, with D unclear. With 5 bases removed from V and 4 bases from J, the gap between germline ends came to 11 bases. This CDR3 comprises 13 residues. Germline V CDR1 and CDR2: MNHEY, SVGEGT. The CDR3 region is CASSNPGSTEAFF. In nucleotides, the CDR3 is TGTGCCAGCAGTAATCCTGGAAGCACTGAAGCTTTCTTT.

This chain links TRBV29-1 with TRBJ2-2; D unclear. The V and J ends lost 4 bases and 8 bases respectively, with 8 bases between them. Germline CDR1 SQVTM, CDR2 ANQGSEA. The CDR3 extends over 11 amino acids. The CDR3 DNA reads TGCAGCGTTGTTCACGTGGGGGAGCTGTTTTTT. Protein: CSVVHVGELFF.

The table lists this clone with a count of one. The chain has TRBV7-3 and TRBJ1-1; D might be TRBD1 (5 bases). The CDR3 is 13 residues long. From germline, CDR1 is SGHTA and CDR2 FQGTGA. The V gene lost 5 bases and the J gene lost 4 bases, with 11 bases spanning the gap. The CDR3 DNA sequence: TGTGCCAGCAGCCCCTCCCAGGGCACTGAAGCTTTCTTT. It specifies CASSPSQGTEAFF.

The genes are TRBV4-2 and TRBJ1-1; D might be TRBD1 (5 bases). From germline, CDR1 is LGHNA and CDR2 YNFKEQ. This CDR3 region has 14 residues. Trimming cost V 4 bases and J 4 bases, with 13 bases left between them. The CDR3 bases are TGTGCCAGCAGCCCCCCTCGGGGGGGCACTGAAGCTTTCTTT. Translated, it gives CASSPPRGGTEAFF.

The sample holds one count of this clone. The chain combines TRBV28 with TRBJ2-2; D not resolved. The V end was cut by 2 bases, the J end by 7 bases, with 8 bases between. This CDR3 contains 13 residues. Germline CDR1 is MDHEN and CDR2 is SYDVKM. CDR3 in DNA: TGTGCCAGCAGTTTAGGGGTAGGCGGGGAGCTGTTTTTT. Translated, it gives CASSLGVGGELFF.

With respect to this clone: The same CDR3 arises from other DNA sequences in this sample as well. The chain uses TRBV12-3 or TRBV12-4 and TRBJ1-2; TRBD1 might be the D (6 bases). This CDR3 region has 13 residues. Trimming stripped 3 bases from V and 2 bases from J, with 7 bases between. Here the CDR3 DNA reads TGTGCCAGCAGTTTTGACAGGAACTATGGCTACACCTTC. It codes for CASSFDRNYGYTF.